Sequencing of this TCR beta chain was carried out in a study of shared clonotypes between healthy human individuals. Measured with immunoSEQ multiplex PCR; TCRdb has only the in-frame clones, and not every one. In the table there are approximately 1,500,000 clones, around 97% of which are singletons. In its sample, this clone was seen once. This TCR derives from a young man in good health. The sequencing sample was made of naive CD4+ T cells sorted from blood. Subset in this sample: CD45RA+ positively selected.

CDR3 in DNA: TGTGCCACCATCCGGGACGTGCAAGAGACCCAGTACTTC. This encodes CATIRDVQETQYF. This chain joins TRBV2 and TRBJ2-5; D tentatively reads TRBD1 or TRBD2 (5 bases each). Germline CDR1 is SNHLY and CDR2 is FYNNEI. This CDR3 is built from 13 residues. Trimming removed 10 bases at V and 2 bases at J, with 14 bases between. The full variable domain, rest sourced from reference TRBV2 and TRBJ2-5, is EPEVTQTPSHQVTQMGQEVILRCVPISNHLYFYWYRQILGQKVEFLVSFYNNEISEKSEIFDDQFSVERPDGSNFTLKIRSTKLEDSAMYFCATIRDVQETQYFGPGTRLLVL.